This note documents a single T cell receptor (beta chain) sequence. Its specificity is not known. Employing constant-segment primers, 5'RACE generated TCR alpha and TCR beta cDNA libraries bearing sample barcodes and UMIs. A single record per CDR3 protein comes from TCRdb applying MiXCR to the 5' RACE reads. The table records roughly 350,000 distinct CDR3 sequences, 25% to 30% of them present only once. CDR3 length: 13 amino acids. V was trimmed by 3 bases and J by 5 bases, leaving 10 bases between them. These data come from a study of T-cell memory formation after mild COVID-19. Study-level information: The two donors had largely donor-specific TCR clusters. Broader study findings: Most CD4+ clones that shrank were in CM and EM, while CD8+ ones turned up in EMRA.

The sequencing input was PBMCs or a T cell subset sorted from them (not recorded which). This chain connects TRBV12-3 or TRBV12-4 to TRBJ2-5; the D is unclear. This TCR derives from an adult woman who had mild COVID-19 (a few samples of this study predate the infection). Cell type and time point are not known. CDR3 nucleotide sequence: TGTGCCAGCAGTTTGTGGGTCTCGGAGACCCAGTACTTC. The encoded protein is CASSLWVSETQYF.